The 24 T cell receptor beta chains reported below all come from one sample, sequenced in a study of shared clonotypes between healthy human individuals. Naive CD8 isolation took CD45RO-negative cells positively selected for CCR7 and excluded terminally differentiated effector memory CD45RA+ cells. Sequencing was performed with immunoSEQ multiplex PCR; in TCRdb, only in-frame clones are kept and a portion is missing. The data show about 580,000 clones, nearly 98% seen once. Material for sequencing was naive CD8+ T cells sorted from blood. The receptors derive from a young man in good health.

This clone was picked up one time. The chain links TRBV27 to TRBJ1-1; no reliable D call. Trimming shortened V by 5 bases and J by 4 bases, and 17 bases separated the two germline ends. This CDR3 spans 15 amino acids. Germline assignment: CDR1 MNHEY and CDR2 SMNVEV (reference sequence). CDR3 in amino acids: CASSLGKGGSTEAFF. Written as DNA, the CDR3 is TGTGCCAGCAGTCTAGGGAAGGGTGGGAGCACTGAAGCTTTCTTT.

This chain connects TRBV7-9 to TRBJ2-3; D is uncertain. The ends were cut back, 1 base at V and 0 bases at J, with 5 bases in the middle. Germline V gene sequence: CDR1 SEHNR, CDR2 FQNEAQ (reference sequence). The CDR3 covers 14 residues. The CDR3 loop is CASSLGQSTDTQYF. The DNA for the CDR3 is TGTGCCAGCAGCTTAGGGCAAAGCACAGATACGCAGTATTTT.

The gene calls are TRBV13 and TRBJ2-7, with 8 bases identical to TRBD2. The CDR3 loop spans 15 amino acids. The V gene's germline CDR1 is PRHDT and CDR2 FYEKMQ (reference sequence). The junction had 6 bases not matched to a gene; V was cut back by 0 bases and J by 5 bases. The CDR3 sequence is CASSLGSGSSDEQYF. Here the CDR3 DNA reads TGTGCCAGCAGCTTAGGGAGCGGGAGTAGCGACGAGCAGTACTTC.

This clone was seen once. The chain combines TRBV14 with TRBJ2-1; D ambiguous. This CDR3 region has 13 residues. V dropped 4 bases and J dropped 6 bases, with 10 bases sitting between them. CDR1 is SGHDN and CDR2 is FVKESK in the germline V gene. CDR3 region: CASSLQGLNEQFF. In DNA, the CDR3 is TGTGCCAGCAGCCTCCAAGGGCTCAATGAGCAGTTCTTC.

The V and J genes are TRBV7-9 and TRBJ2-5; weak D call: TRBD1 (6 bases). Between the trimmed V and J ends, which lost 5 bases and 7 bases, there was a span of 23 bases. In germline, CDR1 is SEHNR, CDR2 FQNEAQ (reference sequence). The CDR3 is 16 amino acids. CDR3 residues: CASSRIQGSQRVTQYF. The CDR3 nucleotides are TGTGCCAGCAGCCGTATACAGGGATCGCAAAGGGTGACCCAGTACTTC. Looking up the rest from reference TRBV7-9 and TRBJ2-5 gives the full variable domain: DTGVSQNPRHKITKRGQNVTFRCDPISEHNRLYWYRQTLGQGPEFLTYFQNEAQLEKSRLLSDRFSAERPKGSFSTLEIQRTEQGDSAMYLCASSRIQGSQRVTQYFGPGTRLLVL.

J is TRBJ1-5 and V is TRBV6-1; D is possibly TRBD1 (5 bases). The CDR3 covers 10 residues. The germline CDR1 and CDR2 sequences are MNHNS and SASEGT. V dropped 8 bases and J dropped 8 bases, with 7 bases sitting between them. This CDR3 reads CASGGEPQHF. The CDR3 DNA is TGTGCCAGCGGAGGGGAGCCCCAGCATTTT.

The chain recombines TRBV28 with TRBJ2-7; TRBD1 agrees at 11 bases. The CDR3 has 17 residues. Trimming removed 5 bases from V and 4 bases from J; junction bases left unmatched: 13. Germline-derived CDR1 and CDR2 are MDHEN and SYDVKM. CDR3: CASSPGQGAIILYEQYF. The CDR3 region has the DNA TGTGCCAGCAGTCCCGGACAGGGGGCCATTATACTATACGAGCAGTACTTC.

V gene TRBV29-1 combines with J gene TRBJ1-1; D unclear. V shed 7 bases and J shed 0 bases, with 15 bases lying between them. This CDR3 is built from 14 residues. The germline V gene has CDR1 SQVTM and CDR2 ANQGSEA. The CDR3 DNA reads as TGCAGCGCTTCATTTGCAGACATGAACACTGAAGCTTTCTTT. Amino acids: CSASFADMNTEAFF.

The chain joins TRBV5-1 to TRBJ2-5, with D tentatively TRBD2 (5 bases). The germline V gene has CDR1 SGHRS and CDR2 YFSETQ. V was clipped by 5 bases and J by 3 bases, with 11 bases between them. This CDR3 has 13 residues. The CDR3 sequence: CASRLVSEETQYF. The CDR3 DNA reads as TGCGCCAGCAGACTAGTTTCTGAAGAGACCCAGTACTTC.

The J gene is TRBJ2-1, the V gene TRBV10-2, with 9 bases matching TRBD2. V lost 5 bases to trimming and J lost 1 base; unmatched junction nucleotides: 3. The V gene's germline CDR1 is WSHSY and CDR2 SAAADI. The CDR3 spans 15 residues. CDR3 sequence: CASSLAGVSYNEQFF. The CDR3 coding sequence is TGCGCCAGCAGTTTAGCGGGAGTGTCCTACAATGAGCAGTTCTTC.

This rearrangement joins TRBV29-1 to TRBJ2-3, with TRBD2 matching over 11 bases. The germline CDR1 and CDR2 sequences are SQVTM and ANQGSEA. V shed 6 bases, J shed 2 bases, and the junction held 4 bases outside the gene matches. This CDR3 is built from 14 residues. The CDR3 DNA reads as TGCAGCGTGGGGACTAGCGGAGCCACAGATACGCAGTATTTT. Protein: CSVGTSGATDTQYF.

This clone was observed once. The chain uses TRBV7-9 and TRBJ2-1; TRBD1 agrees at 7 bases. CDR1 and CDR2 from the germline V gene are SEHNR and FQNEAQ (reference sequence). The CDR3 consists of 14 residues. V was pared by 5 bases and J by 6 bases, with 7 bases of the junction left unmatched. This CDR3 reads CASSLLRDSNEQFF. In nucleotides, the CDR3 is TGTGCCAGCAGCCTACTTCGGGACAGCAATGAGCAGTTCTTC. Based on the CDR3 plus reference TRBV7-9 and TRBJ2-1, the full variable domain is DTGVSQNPRHKITKRGQNVTFRCDPISEHNRLYWYRQTLGQGPEFLTYFQNEAQLEKSRLLSDRFSAERPKGSFSTLEIQRTEQGDSAMYLCASSLLRDSNEQFFGPGTRLTVL.

V and J are TRBV11-2 and TRBJ2-7; unclear D gene. CDR3 length: 14 residues. Germline CDR1 SGHAT, CDR2 FQNNGV. Trimming took off 8 bases at V and 6 bases at J, with 20 bases between the two ends. The CDR3 reads CASRNSRSRLEQYF. In DNA, the CDR3 is TGTGCCAGCCGAAACAGTAGATCGAGACTCGAGCAGTACTTC.

The chain links TRBV5-4 to TRBJ1-1; tentatively, D is TRBD1 (5 bases). Per the germline V gene, CDR1 is SGHNT and CDR2 is YYREEE (reference sequence). Trimming cost V 2 bases and J 11 bases, with 19 bases left between them. CDR3 length equals 14 residues. The CDR3 coding sequence is TGTGCCAGCAGCTTCCCGGACAATCCGAAACTGGCTTTCTTT. As protein: CASSFPDNPKLAFF. Looking up the rest from reference TRBV5-4 and TRBJ1-1 gives the full variable domain: ETGVTQSPTHLIKTRGQQVTLRCSSQSGHNTVSWYQQALGQGPQFIFQYYREEENGRGNFPPRFSGLQFPNYSSELNVNALELDDSALYLCASSFPDNPKLAFFGQGTRLTVV.

The CDR3 nucleotides are TGTGCCAGCAGTTTAGGACCCCCCAGGGCGGGCAATCAGCCCCAGCATTTT. Translated, it gives CASSLGPPRAGNQPQHF. The V call is TRBV27, the J call TRBJ1-5; D possibly corresponds to TRBD1 (5 bases). Germline assignment: CDR1 MNHEY and CDR2 SMNVEV (reference sequence). The CDR3 is made up of 17 amino acids. The V gene lost 2 bases and the J gene lost 2 bases, with 16 bases spanning the gap.

As DNA, the CDR3 is TGTGCCAGCAGCTCCTCCCGCGAACCCGGCACAGATACGCAGTATTTT. Protein: CASSSSREPGTDTQYF. The chain joins TRBV7-9 to TRBJ2-3; unclear D gene. The CDR3 covers 16 residues. Deletions cut 4 bases from V and 1 base from J, with 15 bases between. Germline V CDR1 and CDR2: SEHNR, FQNEAQ (reference sequence). Based on the CDR3 plus reference TRBV7-9 and TRBJ2-3, the full variable domain is DTGVSQNPRHKITKRGQNVTFRCDPISEHNRLYWYRQTLGQGPEFLTYFQNEAQLEKSRLLSDRFSAERPKGSFSTLEIQRTEQGDSAMYLCASSSSREPGTDTQYFGPGTRLTVL.

In nucleotides, the CDR3 is TGCGCCAGCAGCCGGACTCCGCCTAGCGTAAACCCCAATGAGCAGTTCTTC. This encodes CASSRTPPSVNPNEQFF. The rearrangement uses TRBV5-1 and TRBJ2-1; weak D call: TRBD2 (6 bases). The CDR3 consists of 17 residues. Trimming shortened V by 4 bases and J by 6 bases, and 23 bases separated the two germline ends. Germline V CDR1 and CDR2: SGHRS, YFSETQ. The entire variable domain, with the rest obtained from reference TRBV5-1 and TRBJ2-1, is as follows: KAGVTQTPRYLIKTRGQQVTLSCSPISGHRSVSWYQQTPGQGLQFLFEYFSETQRNKGNFPGRFSGRQFSNSRSEMNVSTLELGDSALYLCASSRTPPSVNPNEQFFGPGTRLTVL.

V and J are TRBV27 and TRBJ2-1; TRBD2 aligns across 9 bases. The CDR3 contains 15 residues. The V and J ends lost 3 bases and 7 bases, in that order; junction bases with no gene match: 7. CDR1 and CDR2 (germline): MNHEY, SMNVEV (reference sequence). Written as DNA, the CDR3 is TGTGCCAGCAGTTTTGCGGGAGGGCCGGGGAATGAGCAGTTCTTC. Translated: CASSFAGGPGNEQFF.

This rearrangement joins TRBV4-1 to TRBJ1-1; no reliable D call. The ends were cut back, 3 bases at V and 1 base at J, with 12 bases in the middle. Germline CDR1 MGHRA, CDR2 YSYEKL. This CDR3 has 15 residues. The DNA for the CDR3 is TGCGCCAGCAGCCAGGATCTCGAAAGGAACACTGAAGCTTTCTTT. The encoded protein is CASSQDLERNTEAFF.

In this sample, this clone turned up once. CDR3 region: CASSPGTRGSQETQYF. CDR3 sequence (DNA): TGCGCCAGCAGCCCTGGGACTAGGGGGTCACAAGAGACCCAGTACTTC. The chain has TRBV5-1 and TRBJ2-5; 8 bases line up with TRBD2. With 4 bases clipped from V and 2 bases from J, the junction kept 10 bases outside the gene matches. CDR1 SGHRS and CDR2 YFSETQ come from the germline V gene. The CDR3 loop spans 16 amino acids.

The V and J genes are TRBV9 and TRBJ2-1; unclear D gene. This CDR3 comprises 15 residues. Trimming took off 4 bases at V and 2 bases at J, with 13 bases between the two ends. From germline, CDR1 is SGDLS and CDR2 YYNGEE. The CDR3 DNA sequence: TGTGCCAGCAGCCCCGCTTTAGTCGCCTACAATGAGCAGTTCTTC. Translated: CASSPALVAYNEQFF.

The rearrangement links TRBV6-5 to TRBJ2-5; D might be TRBD1 (6 bases). V was shortened by 7 bases and J by 0 bases, with 15 bases between the two germline ends. Germline lookup yields CDR1 MNHEY and CDR2 SVGAGI. CDR3 size: 15 residues. The CDR3 sequence: CASKLGRQDQETQYF. CDR3 nucleotides: TGTGCCAGCAAGTTAGGGAGACAGGACCAAGAGACCCAGTACTTC.

The gene calls are TRBV29-1 and TRBJ2-3; no clear D gene. CDR1 is SQVTM, CDR2 ANQGSEA, per germline. There are 12 residues in the CDR3. V shed 7 bases and J shed 2 bases, with 10 bases lying between them. DNA of the CDR3: TGCAGCGGGGTTCTGTCCACAGATACGCAGTATTTT. Encoded protein: CSGVLSTDTQYF.

The V gene is TRBV27, the J gene TRBJ1-5; the D gene is possibly TRBD1 (5 bases). The CDR3 contains 16 residues. Germline V gives CDR1 MNHEY, CDR2 SMNVEV (reference sequence). The ends were cut back, 2 bases at V and 6 bases at J, with 17 bases in the middle. CDR3 in amino acids: CASSLRSGRVRQPQHF. The CDR3 nucleotides read TGTGCCAGCAGTTTAAGATCCGGCAGGGTCCGTCAGCCCCAGCATTTT.